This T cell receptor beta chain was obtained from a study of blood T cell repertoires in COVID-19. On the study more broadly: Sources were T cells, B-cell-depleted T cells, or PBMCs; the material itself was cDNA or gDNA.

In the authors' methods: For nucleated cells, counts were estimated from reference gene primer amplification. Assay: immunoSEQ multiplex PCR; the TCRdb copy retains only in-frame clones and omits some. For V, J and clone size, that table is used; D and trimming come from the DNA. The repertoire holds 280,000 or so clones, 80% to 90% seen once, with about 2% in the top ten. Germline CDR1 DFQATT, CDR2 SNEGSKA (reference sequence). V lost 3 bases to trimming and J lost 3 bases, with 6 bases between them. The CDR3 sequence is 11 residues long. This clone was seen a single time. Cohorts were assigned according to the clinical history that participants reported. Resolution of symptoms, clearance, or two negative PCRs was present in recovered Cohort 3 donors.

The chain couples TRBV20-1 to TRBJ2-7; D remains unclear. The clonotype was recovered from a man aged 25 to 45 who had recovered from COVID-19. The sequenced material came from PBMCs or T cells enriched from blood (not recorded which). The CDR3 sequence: CSASSGYEQYF. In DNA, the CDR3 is TGCAGTGCTAGCTCGGGCTACGAGCAGTACTTC.